The clone carrying this T cell receptor (beta chain) has only one observation. Per the original data handling: How many nucleated cells were present was estimated from reference gene primer amplification. Clones were sequenced by immunoSEQ multiplex PCR, and TCRdb holds only the in-frame ones, with some missing. D and trimming come from the DNA, and the V and J calls and clone size come from that table. Of 90,000 to 100,000 clones in the sample, roughly 86% were seen once. This sample was taken from a study of blood T cell repertoires in COVID-19. After removal of 1 base from V and 2 bases from J, the junction contained 5 bases not matched to a gene. This CDR3 has 16 residues. Germline V CDR1 and CDR2: SGHVS, FQNEAQ.

This TCR came from a middle-aged man with acute or convalescent COVID-19. The chain carries TRBV7-8 and TRBJ2-7; 10 positions match TRBD1. Sequencing was performed on peripheral blood. CDR3 protein: CASSLDGTGATYEQYF. CDR3 coding DNA: TGTGCCAGCAGCTTAGACGGGACAGGGGCCACCTACGAGCAGTACTTC.